This T cell receptor (beta chain) was found in a study of blood T cell repertoires in COVID-19. Germline V lookup: CDR1 LGHDT, CDR2 YNNKEL (reference sequence). The CDR3 covers 16 residues. Trimming removed 0 bases from V and 2 bases from J, with 11 bases in between. In the original workflow: Reference gene primer amplification gave nucleated cell count estimates. The repertoire was sequenced with immunoSEQ multiplex PCR; TCRdb's copy has only in-frame clones and lacks some. The V and J calls and clone size are taken from that table; D and trimming were inferred from the DNA. The repertoire includes approximately 500,000 clones, 80% to 90% of them detected once, and approximately 3.4% sits in the top ten.

The sequencing sample was made of peripheral blood. The TCR was taken from a human donor in a cohort sampled during active COVID-19. The rearrangement links TRBV3-1 (or the pseudogene TRBV3-2) to TRBJ2-1, with TRBD1 as a possible D gene (5 bases). This CDR3 is CASSQEGRQTYNEQFF. The CDR3 coding sequence is TGTGCCAGCAGCCAAGAGGGGCGCCAGACCTACAATGAGCAGTTCTTC.